The clone carrying this TCR beta chain was observed a few times. Antigen unknown. Time point defined: persistent/refractory GD, antithyroid drugs over 5 years with positive TRAb. Extracted PBMC RNA gave rise to the TCR library. Germline V CDR1 and CDR2: KGHDR, SFDVKD. This CDR3 is built from 12 residues. V gave up 5 bases and J gave up 1 base, with 4 bases separating them. This specimen comes from a study of regulatory T cells in long-lasting Graves disease. Study-level findings and limits: Among samples with persistent disease, TRBV28, TRBJ1-2 and TRBJ2-5 were favored. Newly diagnosed Graves' patients had higher TCR diversity than persistent ones. Persistent patients shared more public clonotypes (around 2,500) than new patients (nearly 1,000). No thyroid tissue was studied; the work used peripheral blood only.

Through Arm-PCR of CDR3 regions and iRepertoire HTBI primers, TCR beta libraries were built. MiXCR was run by TCRdb on the multiplex PCR reads, yielding one entry per CDR3 protein. Here the sample spans a few hundred thousand distinct CDR3 sequences, about 20% being singletons. The chain recombines TRBV24-1 with TRBJ1-1, with D uncertain. This TCR came from a female donor with Graves disease. Here the sequenced sample was peripheral blood mononuclear cells (PBMCs), taken when the disease was refractory, from a patient treated with antithyroid drugs. The CDR3 loop is CATSGKNTEAFF. The CDR3 nucleotides are TGTGCCACCAGTGGAAAGAACACTGAAGCTTTCTTT.